The clone carrying this TCR beta chain was counted at least ten times. With V trimmed by 2 bases and J by 4 bases, 12 bases remained unmatched. The CDR3 spans 17 residues. Per the germline V gene, CDR1 is MNHEY and CDR2 is SMNVEV (reference sequence). The data were taken from a study of T cell clones after liver transplantation. The protocol was immunoSEQ multiplex PCR, while the TCRdb copy is restricted to in-frame clones and leaves out a portion. The sample lists approximately 55,000 clones; 71% were seen once. The source material was CD4+ T cells from blood, sampled before liver transplant. The TCR was taken from a human donor who received a liver transplant. The rearrangement uses TRBV27 and TRBJ1-1, with 8 bases that match TRBD1. The CDR3 nucleotides are TGTGCCAGCAGTTTAAGGGGGCGGACAGGGAGTAGCACTGAAGCTTTCTTT. It yields the protein CASSLRGRTGSSTEAFF.